These T cell receptor beta chains were read from a single sample in a study of blood T cells in healthy people across ages. TCRdb analysed the 5' RACE reads with MiXCR anew, one entry per CDR3 protein. The sample lists around 1,000,000 distinct CDR3 sequences, 20% to 25% occurring once. These data also featured in a second study, about T cells of mothers and their children.

Sequencing was carried out using blood. The origin of the receptors is a girl aged 2 to 9 in good health. The CDR3 runs from the conserved cysteine through the conserved F or W. D genes are given only for firm matches. Clone size is stated in some rows and not others, as once, few, many or a class when expanded.

D	V	J	size	DNA	CDR3
TRBD2	TRBV29-1	TRBJ2-3	few	TGCAGCGTTGAAGGCGGGGGGGCGACAGATACGCAGTATTTT	CSVEGGGATDTQYF
NA	TRBV7-3	TRBJ2-5	NA	TGTGCCAGCAGCTTAACAGGAAGCCTCCAAGAGACCCAGTACTTC	CASSLTGSLQETQYF
TRBD2	TRBV20-1	TRBJ2-3	NA	TGCAGTGCTATTTTGTCCGTCTTGGGATTTAGCGGGGGGCTTGCAGATACGCAGTATTTT	CSAILSVLGFSGGLADTQYF
NA	TRBV7-9	TRBJ2-4	NA	TGTGCCAGCAGCCTGGATCCGGGAAACATTCAGTACTTC	CASSLDPGNIQYF
NA	TRBV29-1	TRBJ2-5	few	TGCAGCGTTGAAAGCTGGTCGGGAGCGATGAACCAAGAGACCCTGTACTTC	CSVESWSGAMNQETLYF
TRBD2	TRBV6-5	TRBJ2-1	NA	TGTGCCAGCAGCCCCAGCGGGATCCGCTACAATGAGCAGTTCTTC	CASSPSGIRYNEQFF
NA	TRBV29-1	TRBJ2-5	NA	TGCAGCGTTGAAGATAGTATAGCAAGTTTCTTC	CSVEDSIASFF
NA	TRBV7-2	TRBJ2-3	few	TGTGCCAGCAGCCCGAGGTCGGCAGGGTGGGGGTCAGATACGCAGTATTTT	CASSPRSAGWGSDTQYF
NA	TRBV27	TRBJ2-7	NA	TGTGCCAGCAGTTTAAGTCGCCCCTCCTACGAGCAGTACTTC	CASSLSRPSYEQYF
TRBD2	TRBV4-2	TRBJ2-1	once	TGTGCCAGCAGCCAACTACCCGGGGGGGCGACCCCTCAGTTCTTC	CASSQLPGGATPQFF
NA	TRBV29-1	TRBJ2-3	NA	TGCAGCGCTCTCGAGGGAGATGCGCAGTATTTT	CSALEGDAQYF
TRBD1	TRBV7-9	TRBJ2-7	NA	TGTGCCAGCAGCTATTTACAGGGGCACGAGCAGTACTTC	CASSYLQGHEQYF
NA	TRBV29-1	TRBJ2-7	few	TGCAGCGTGCTTTCCGGGACTTCCTACGAGCAGTACTTC	CSVLSGTSYEQYF
TRBD2	TRBV3-1	TRBJ2-4	few	TGTGCCAGCAGCCTCGTAGTAGGCGGGAGGGCGGAAAACATTCAGTACTTC	CASSLVVGGRAENIQYF
TRBD2	TRBV28	TRBJ2-3	few	TGTGCCAGCAGTTTTGGGTCCGGGGGGGATTACGGGACAGATACGCAGTATTTT	CASSFGSGGDYGTDTQYF